Detailed here is one T cell receptor (beta chain). Its antigen is not known. The germline CDR1 and CDR2 sequences are LNHDA and SQIVND (reference sequence). This CDR3 has 10 residues. The ends were cut back, 11 bases at V and 9 bases at J, with 13 bases in the middle. With 60 Vbeta and 13 Jbeta primers, the PCR was carried out. Method: immunoSEQ multiplex PCR; TCRdb's copy keeps in-frame clones and lacks some. This repertoire shows around 180,000 clones, 80% to 90% found once; its top ten account for approximately 2.3%. This record belongs to a study of cytomegalovirus exposure and HLA in healthy donors. Regarding the study as a whole: It was taken for granted in presence/absence analyses that sequencing depth across donors was roughly uniform.

This TCR was sampled from a male donor in good health and CMV-seronegative. V is TRBV19 and J is TRBJ1-1, with D possibly being TRBD1 (6 bases). The sequenced sample was PBMCs. The CDR3 is CASFGTKAFF. The CDR3 DNA reads as TGTGCCTCTTTTGGGACAAAAGCTTTCTTT.